This entry lists 32 T cell receptor beta chains sequenced from one sample in a study of blood T cells in healthy people across ages. A sample-barcoded 5' primer and a J-beta primer mix were used in a second PCR of about 6 to 12 cycles. Each CDR3 protein is one row after TCRdb ran MiXCR on the 5' RACE reads. The sample includes 500,000 to 700,000 distinct CDR3 sequences, less than 35% of them seen just once. Sequenced input: blood. The receptors originated from a woman over 75 in good health.

The V gene is TRBV6-5, the J gene TRBJ2-2; D call uncertain. V was cut by 5 bases and J by 4 bases, with 11 bases left in between. The CDR3 length is 14 residues. Germline CDR1 reads MNHEY; CDR2 reads SVGAGI. The CDR3: CASSRLQTTGELFF. CDR3 bases: TGTGCCAGCAGTCGGCTCCAAACCACCGGGGAGCTGTTTTTT.

Ten or more counts support this clonotype. The chain is built from TRBV24-1 and TRBJ2-1; the match to TRBD2 covers 8 bases. This CDR3 region has 15 residues. From germline, CDR1 is KGHDR and CDR2 SFDVKD. V was clipped by 2 bases and J by 6 bases; unmatched bases: 5. The CDR3 reads CATSDWTSRSNEQFF. The CDR3 nucleotides read TGTGCCACCAGTGATTGGACTAGCAGAAGCAATGAGCAGTTCTTC.

This clonotype was seen more than once but under ten times. This may come from a read error, since a much larger clone is one base off. The chain combines TRBV12-3 or TRBV12-4 with TRBJ2-3; 9 bases agree with TRBD1. CDR3 size: 14 residues. DNA for the CDR3: TGTGCCAGCTTCACTGGACAGGGGATAGATGCGCAGTATTTT. Amino acids: CASFTGQGIDAQYF.

With regard to this clonotype: This may arise from a read error, as a much more abundant clone is one base away. The V gene is TRBV20-1, the J gene TRBJ2-3, with 8 nucleotides matching TRBD2. This CDR3 region has 16 residues. In germline, CDR1 is DFQATT, CDR2 SNEGSKA (reference sequence). The CDR3 is CSVRDSGGPNTDTQYF. The CDR3 DNA is TGCAGTGTTAGAGATTCGGGGGGGCCTAACACAGATACGCAGTATTTT.

The V and J genes are TRBV12-3 or TRBV12-4 and TRBJ2-2; 12 nucleotides align to TRBD2. After removal of 7 bases from V and 4 bases from J, the junction contained 13 bases not matched to a gene. This CDR3 has 18 amino acids. The CDR3 reads CASTEFSLAGGVTGELFF. CDR3 DNA sequence: TGTGCCAGCACCGAGTTTAGCCTAGCGGGGGGGGTCACCGGGGAGCTGTTTTTT.

The sample holds many counts of this clonotype. CDR3 DNA: TGTGCCAGCAGCTTACAGCCTCCCTCCCAAGCCAATCAGCCCCAGCATTTT. Its protein product is CASSLQPPSQANQPQHF. The chain employs TRBV7-2 and TRBJ1-5; D is undetermined. Germline CDR1 is SGHTA and CDR2 is FQGNSA. CDR3 length equals 17 residues. Trimming pared 2 bases from V and 3 bases from J, leaving 17 bases between.

This clonotype was counted ten times or more. The chain joins TRBV6-4 to TRBJ2-1; D perhaps matches TRBD2 (7 bases). This CDR3 has 16 amino acids. Trimming removed 0 bases at V and 12 bases at J, with 21 bases between. The germline CDR1 and CDR2 sequences are MRHNA and SNTAGT. The CDR3 reads CASSDSTDGTRTRQFF. As DNA, the CDR3 is TGTGCCAGCAGTGACTCAACCGACGGGACACGGACTAGGCAGTTCTTC.

As regards this clonotype: A much bigger clone sits one base away, suggesting this may be a read error. In DNA, the CDR3 is TGTGCCGGCAGGGATCGGACAGGGAGGAGGACCCTCAATGAGCAGTTCTTC. This codes for CAGRDRTGRRTLNEQFF. The chain carries TRBV2 and TRBJ2-1; TRBD1 matches at 8 bases. The CDR3 covers 17 residues. Per germline, CDR1 SNHLY and CDR2 FYNNEI.

This clonotype was recorded many times. The chain joins TRBV3-1 to TRBJ1-6; D unresolved. CDR1 is LGHDT, CDR2 YNNKEL, per germline (reference sequence). This CDR3 is 13 amino acids long. Trimming stripped 0 bases from V and 13 bases from J, with 10 bases between. In DNA form, the CDR3 reads TGTGCCAGCAGCCAAGACCAGGTCAACCCCCTCCACTTT. Amino acids: CASSQDQVNPLHF.

V gene TRBV29-1 combines with J gene TRBJ2-7, with D perhaps assigned TRBD1 or TRBD2 (5 bases each). The CDR3 spans 10 residues. V shed 6 bases and J shed 6 bases, with 9 bases lying between them. CDR1 and CDR2 from the germline V gene are SQVTM and ANQGSEA. The CDR3 DNA is TGCAGCGTAGGGACGGTCGAGCAGTACTTC. Its protein product is CSVGTVEQYF.

There are a few counts of this clonotype. The rearrangement uses TRBV12-3 or TRBV12-4 and TRBJ2-2; 8 positions match TRBD1. CDR3 length: 16 amino acids. V was pared by 3 bases and J by 1 base, with 4 bases of the junction left unmatched. CDR3 region: CASSLGGTGNTGELFF. In DNA, the CDR3 is TGTGCCAGCAGTTTGGGCGGGACAGGGAACACCGGGGAGCTGTTTTTT.

V is TRBV15 and J is TRBJ2-7, with TRBD1 matching 7 bases. Germline CDR1 and CDR2: LNHNV and YYDKDF (reference sequence). The CDR3 consists of 15 residues. Trimming took 4 bases from V and 0 from J; bases not matched to a gene: 6. The CDR3 DNA is TGTGCCACCAGCACCAACCGGGACAGCTCCTACGAGCAGTACTTC. Its protein product is CATSTNRDSSYEQYF.

The rearrangement joins TRBV28 to TRBJ1-5, with unresolved D. Germline loops: CDR1 MDHEN, CDR2 SYDVKM. The CDR3 runs to 15 residues. The V and J ends lost 6 bases and 2 bases respectively, with 14 bases between them. Written as DNA, the CDR3 is TGTGCCAGCAGACCCGACCGTGACGGCAATCAGCCCCAGCATTTT. Translated, it gives CASRPDRDGNQPQHF.

The gene calls are TRBV28 and TRBJ2-3; D could derive from TRBD1 or TRBD2 (5 bases each). The CDR3 extends over 15 amino acids. Germline CDR1 MDHEN, CDR2 SYDVKM. V lost 3 bases to trimming and J lost 5 bases, with 15 bases between them. CDR3 nucleotide sequence: TGTGCCAGCAGTTTTGAGGGGCAGGGTCTAGATACGCAGTATTTT. Its translation: CASSFEGQGLDTQYF.

A word on this clonotype: It may be a read error: a sequence one base away is much more abundant. The gene calls are TRBV12-5 and TRBJ2-1; TRBD1 agrees at 8 bases. The germline CDR1 and CDR2 sequences are LGHNT and FRNRAP. The CDR3 is 13 residues long. Trimming at V came to 4 bases and at J to 6 bases, leaving 2 bases not matched to a gene. CDR3 residues: CASGSTGVNEQFF. The CDR3 nucleotides read TGTGCTAGTGGTTCGACAGGGGTCAATGAGCAGTTCTTC.

This clonotype was counted ten times or more. This chain connects TRBV3-1 to TRBJ2-7; D is possibly TRBD2 (5 bases). V lost 3 bases and J lost 3, with 18 bases in between. The CDR3 is 16 residues long. Looked up from germline, CDR1 is LGHDT and CDR2 is YNNKEL (reference sequence). CDR3 loop: CASSQYLVEGNYEQYF. The CDR3 nucleotides read TGTGCCAGCAGCCAGTATCTTGTCGAGGGAAACTACGAGCAGTACTTC.

A note on this clonotype: One end of the junction does not line up with germline, which may come from a read error. The chain links TRBV12-3 or TRBV12-4 to TRBJ2-3; 8 bases match TRBD2. The CDR3 runs to 14 residues. CDR3 region: CASRRGASTDAQYF. CDR3 in DNA: TGTGCCAGCAGGCGGGGGGCGAGCACAGATGCGCAGTATTTT.

This clonotype was counted ten times or more. The rearrangement uses TRBV20-1 and TRBJ2-7, with TRBD1 matching 7 bases. This CDR3 region has 13 residues. The germline V gene has CDR1 DFQATT and CDR2 SNEGSKA (reference sequence). The trim removed 3 bases at V and 1 base at J, leaving 3 bases unmatched. The CDR3 reads CSARGQISYEQYF. The CDR3 DNA sequence: TGCAGTGCTAGGGGACAGATTTCCTACGAGCAGTACTTC.

This clonotype was counted many times. The chain carries TRBV6-5 and TRBJ1-1; D not certain. The CDR3 is 14 amino acids. V gave up 2 bases and J gave up 11 bases, with 18 bases separating them. Per the germline V gene, CDR1 is MNHEY and CDR2 is SVGAGI. DNA for the CDR3: TGTGCCAGCAGTTACGGTCGGCCAAATTCCGCGGCTTTCTTT. Translation: CASSYGRPNSAAFF.

This clonotype was picked up many times. The chain recombines TRBV6-6 with TRBJ2-1, with TRBD1 matching 7 bases. With V trimmed by 1 base and J by 7 bases, 1 base remained unmatched. The CDR3 sequence is 13 residues long. Germline V lookup: CDR1 MNHNY, CDR2 SVGAGI (reference sequence). The CDR3 coding sequence is TGTGCCAGCAGTTACTTCAGGGGGAATGAGCAGTTCTTC. This codes for CASSYFRGNEQFF.

There are many counts of this clonotype. The rearrangement uses TRBV3-1 and TRBJ2-3; TRBD1 aligns across 10 bases. The ends lost 3 bases at V and 4 bases at J; junction bases unmatched: 1. The CDR3 is made up of 14 amino acids. CDR1 is LGHDT, CDR2 YNNKEL, per germline (reference sequence). The chain's CDR3 is CASSHGTGADTQYF. As DNA, the CDR3 is TGTGCCAGCAGCCATGGGACAGGGGCAGATACGCAGTATTTT.

This clonotype has a count of ten or more. This may stem from a read error, because a much larger clone lies one nucleotide away. V usage is TRBV11-3 and J usage is TRBJ2-1, with D possibly being TRBD2 (6 bases). V was pared by 6 bases and J by 8 bases, with 17 bases between. CDR1 is SGHNT, CDR2 YENEEA, per germline. CDR3 size: 14 residues. The CDR3 loop is CASRAGNKLDEQFF. CDR3 in DNA: TGTGCCAGCAGGGCGGGGAATAAGCTAGATGAGCAGTTCTTC. Full variable domain (outside the CDR3, taken from reference TRBV11-3 and TRBJ2-1): EAGVVQSPRYKIIEKKQPVAFWCNPISGHNTLYWYLQNLGQGPELLIRYENEEAVDDSQLPKDRFSAERLKGVDSTLKIQPAELGDSAVYLCASRAGNKLDEQFFGPGTRLTVL.

Turning to this clonotype: This may come from a read error, since a much larger clone is one base off. The CDR3 does not close with the conserved phenylalanine or tryptophan, likely indicating a read error. The rearrangement joins TRBV9 to TRBJ2-5, with no clear D. Trimming cost V 4 bases and J 4 bases, with 14 bases left between them. This CDR3 contains 14 residues. The V gene's germline CDR1 is SGDLS and CDR2 YYNGEE. Here the CDR3 DNA reads TGTGCCAGCAGCCCCGGATTGGTGGCAGAGACCCAGTACCTC. Translation gives CASSPGLVAETQYL.

Ten or more counts support this clonotype. CDR3 protein: CASSVEMRKETQYF. The CDR3 region has the DNA TGTGCCAGCAGTGTAGAGATGAGGAAAGAGACCCAGTACTTC. The genes are TRBV6-1 and TRBJ2-5; D is undetermined. CDR1 MNHNS and CDR2 SASEGT come from the germline V gene. The length of the CDR3 is 14 residues. V lost 4 bases and J lost 3, with 12 bases in between.

A few counts support this clonotype. The chain links TRBV27 to TRBJ2-3; 12 bases fit TRBD2. The V and J ends lost 2 bases and 5 bases, in that order; junction bases with no gene match: 14. CDR3 length: 19 residues. CDR1 and CDR2 from the germline V gene are MNHEY and SMNVEV (reference sequence). The CDR3 sequence is CASSLSRLAGGPRRDTQYF. In nucleotides, the CDR3 is TGTGCCAGCAGTTTAAGTCGGCTAGCGGGGGGGCCACGGAGAGATACGCAGTATTTT.

This clonotype was recorded at least ten times. CDR3 amino acids: CAWSPSMGAPYEQYF. CDR3 nucleotides: TGTGCCTGGAGTCCTTCCATGGGGGCACCCTACGAGCAGTACTTC. The chain links TRBV30 to TRBJ2-7; D possibly corresponds to TRBD1 (6 bases). V lost 2 bases and J 2 bases, leaving 16 bases between the germline ends. This CDR3 spans 15 amino acids. CDR1 GTSNPN and CDR2 SVGIG come from the germline V gene (reference sequence).

Details on this clonotype: A much more abundant neighbour one base away suggests this may be a read error. CDR3 sequence: CASSSWDLSYGQYF. CDR3 in DNA: TGTGCCAGCAGCTCCTGGGACCTTTCCTACGGGCAGTACTTC. The chain uses TRBV3-1 and TRBJ2-1; D may match TRBD1 or TRBD2 (5 bases each). The assigned J gene may be wrong: the sequence end matches TRBJ2-7 better. The V gene's germline CDR1 is LGHDT and CDR2 YNNKEL (reference sequence). CDR3 length: 14 residues.

The CDR3 spells CASSVGLYSNQPQHF. The CDR3 DNA reads as TGTGCCAGCAGTGTGGGGCTTTATAGCAATCAGCCCCAGCATTTT. V gene TRBV2 combines with J gene TRBJ1-5, with a tentative D call TRBD1 (5 bases). The CDR3 is made up of 15 amino acids. V lost 4 bases and J lost 0, with 10 bases in between. Germline V gene sequence: CDR1 SNHLY, CDR2 FYNNEI.

This clonotype was counted ten times or more. The chain couples TRBV5-6 to TRBJ1-2, with D uncertain. The V gene lost 0 bases and the J gene lost 3 bases, with 12 bases spanning the gap. CDR3 size: 15 residues. Germline V gene data show CDR1 as SGHDT and CDR2 as YYEEEE. CDR3 amino acids: CASSLELGRDYGYTF. The CDR3, as DNA: TGTGCCAGCAGCTTGGAGTTGGGAAGAGACTATGGCTACACCTTC.

This clonotype was observed at least ten times. The chain couples TRBV5-1 to TRBJ2-7; D perhaps matches TRBD2 (6 bases). V lost 5 bases to trimming and J lost 4 bases, with 19 bases between them. The germline CDR1 and CDR2 sequences are SGHRS and YFSETQ. This CDR3 spans 15 amino acids. CDR3 DNA: TGCGCCAGCAGTCCTCGGGCGGGGCCAGGTTACGAGCAGTACTTC. Its protein is CASSPRAGPGYEQYF.

Concerning this clonotype: Because it lacks the conserved phenylalanine or tryptophan at the end, this CDR3 is likely a read error. The chain links TRBV27 to TRBJ2-3; perhaps TRBD2 as D (6 bases). The V end lost 3 bases, the J end lost 4 bases, and 8 bases lay between the germline ends. This CDR3 is 13 amino acids long. Germline V gives CDR1 MNHEY, CDR2 SMNVEV (reference sequence). The CDR3 loop reads CASSFAGSDTQYC. DNA for the CDR3: TGTGCCAGCAGTTTCGCGGGGTCAGATACGCAGTATTGT.

On this clonotype itself: It may be a read error: a sequence one base away is much more abundant. The rearrangement joins TRBV6-1 to TRBJ2-1; TRBD1 matches 9 bases. The J call may not be correct, given that the DNA end is closer to TRBJ2-7. The CDR3 contains 15 residues. Germline V gives CDR1 MNHNS, CDR2 SASEGT. CDR3 sequence reads: CASSGDRAFYNEQYF. In DNA, the CDR3 is TGTGCCAGCAGTGGGGACAGGGCGTTCTACAATGAGCAGTACTTC.